This T cell receptor (beta chain) was sequenced during a study of T cells in narcolepsy. Assay: immunoSEQ multiplex PCR; the TCRdb copy retains only in-frame clones and omits some. Of about 40,000 clones listed, more than 70% were seen once; the top ten hold less than 1.5%. Study-wide findings and caveats: HCRT-specific and TRIB2-specific autoreactive clonotypes appeared among same-patient CSF and blood CD4+ clonotypes.

On this clone itself: What it binds is unknown.

This CDR3 comprises 15 residues. V shed 2 bases and J shed 4 bases, with 14 bases lying between them. CDR1 and CDR2 from the germline V gene are MNHNS and SASEGT. The J gene is TRBJ1-1, the V gene TRBV6-1, with D unclear. Input material: CD45RA- memory CD4+ T cells from PBMCs. The sequence was obtained from a human donor with narcolepsy. DNA of the CDR3: TGTGCCAGCAGTGAACAGGCGGGGATTAGCACTGAAGCTTTCTTT. It yields the protein CASSEQAGISTEAFF.